Each of the 8 T cell receptor beta chains below was sequenced from the same sample in a study of shared clonotypes between healthy human individuals. The assay was immunoSEQ multiplex PCR, and TCRdb's table has in-frame clones only and misses some. The top ten clones hold approximately 0.56% of a sample with more than 1 million clones, approximately 80% of them seen once. The sequencing input was memory CD4+ T cells from PBMCs. As to subset: CD45RA-negative fraction. The receptors here all came from a man aged 18 to 30 in good health. Some clones in this sample may be carry-over from other donors' samples.

The CDR3 reads CASSPVGNSNQPQHF. CDR3 nucleotide sequence: TGTGCCAGCAGCCCGGTGGGGAATAGCAATCAGCCCCAGCATTTT. The gene calls are TRBV7-8 and TRBJ1-5; D gene uncertain. The CDR3 spans 15 residues. The V end was cut by 5 bases, the J end by 0 bases, with 11 bases between. Germline assignment: CDR1 SGHVS and CDR2 FQNEAQ.

V usage is TRBV6-4 and J usage is TRBJ2-1; 7 bases map to TRBD1. Germline values: CDR1 MRHNA, CDR2 SNTAGT. This CDR3 contains 15 residues. Losses at the gene ends were 4 bases for V and 9 bases for J; bases not matched to a gene: 12. CDR3 residues: CASSVVETGFSEQFF. Here the CDR3 DNA reads TGTGCCAGCAGTGTGGTTGAGACAGGGTTCTCTGAGCAGTTCTTC.

This chain uses TRBV5-1 with TRBJ2-1; possible D gene TRBD2, 6 bases. Trimming shortened V by 4 bases and J by 1 base, and 9 bases separated the two germline ends. CDR3 size: 14 residues. CDR1 is SGHRS, CDR2 YFSETQ, per germline. The CDR3, as DNA: TGCGCCAGCAGCCCTAGCGAGTCCTACAATGAGCAGTTCTTC. The encoded protein is CASSPSESYNEQFF.

The chain carries TRBV7-7 and TRBJ1-5; D unresolved. Between the trimmed V and J ends, which lost 5 bases and 6 bases, there was a span of 14 bases. Germline V gives CDR1 SSHAT, CDR2 FNYEAQ (reference sequence). The CDR3 runs 14 residues. CDR3 sequence reads: CASSNRTAFQPQHF. CDR3 DNA: TGTGCCAGCAGCAACCGGACTGCGTTTCAGCCCCAGCATTTT.

As concerns this clone: Within the sample, other DNA sequences also encode this same CDR3. The rearrangement uses TRBV28 and TRBJ2-6, with D unresolved. Germline V gene data show CDR1 as MDHEN and CDR2 as SYDVKM. This CDR3 contains 15 residues. Between the trimmed V and J ends, which lost 2 bases and 1 base, there was a span of 6 bases. The CDR3 DNA is TGTGCCAGCAGTTTAGCCGGGTCTGGGGCCAACGTCCTGACTTTC. It translates to CASSLAGSGANVLTF.

The CDR3 DNA reads as TGCGCCAGCAGCCGGGGGGTTAGCACAGATACGCAGTATTTT. It specifies CASSRGVSTDTQYF. The V call is TRBV10-2, the J call TRBJ2-3, with TRBD2 matching 7 bases. J lost 0 bases, V lost 6 bases, and 3 bases had no gene match. Germline CDR1 is WSHSY and CDR2 is SAAADI. The CDR3 totals 14 residues.

This clone was seen only a few times. CDR3 in DNA: TGTGCCAGCAGTATTTCCAGGGGGCGACGGAGCAATCAGCCCCAGCATTTT. Its translation is CASSISRGRRSNQPQHF. The chain employs TRBV28 and TRBJ1-5; 8 nucleotides align to TRBD1. The CDR3 length is 17 residues. V shed 5 bases and J 1 base; nucleotides not matched to a gene: 10. Germline values: CDR1 MDHEN, CDR2 SYDVKM.

The V gene is TRBV7-9, the J gene TRBJ1-1; the D is unclear. The V end lost 1 base, the J end lost 1 base, and 16 bases lay between the germline ends. The CDR3 runs to 17 residues. Germline loops: CDR1 SEHNR, CDR2 FQNEAQ (reference sequence). CDR3 residues: CASSLVILGLANTEAFF. The CDR3 nucleotides are TGTGCCAGCAGCTTAGTGATTCTGGGGTTGGCGAACACTGAAGCTTTCTTT.